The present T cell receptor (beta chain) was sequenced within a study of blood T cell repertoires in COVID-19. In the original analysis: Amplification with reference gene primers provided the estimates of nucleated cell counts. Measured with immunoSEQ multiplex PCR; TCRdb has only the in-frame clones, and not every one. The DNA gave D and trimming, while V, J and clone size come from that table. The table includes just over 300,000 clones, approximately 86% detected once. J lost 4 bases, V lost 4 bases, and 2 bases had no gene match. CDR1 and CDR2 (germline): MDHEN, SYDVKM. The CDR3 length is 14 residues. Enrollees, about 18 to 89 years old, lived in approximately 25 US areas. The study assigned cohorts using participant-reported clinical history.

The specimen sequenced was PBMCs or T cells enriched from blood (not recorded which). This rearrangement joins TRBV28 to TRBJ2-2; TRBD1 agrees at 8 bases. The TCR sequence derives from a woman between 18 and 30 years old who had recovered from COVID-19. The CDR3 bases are TGTGCCAGCAGTTCTACAGGGGGCACCGGGGAGCTGTTTTTT. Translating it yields CASSSTGGTGELFF.